This record covers a single T cell receptor (beta chain). Trimming removed 4 bases from V and 5 bases from J, with 12 bases in between. The CDR3 sequence is 14 residues long. The germline gives CDR1 MNHNY, CDR2 SVGAGI (reference sequence). Produced via immunoSEQ multiplex PCR; TCRdb's table is partial and in-frame only. The table shows 100,000 to 150,000 clones, with roughly 90% occurring only once. This sample is drawn from a study of control samples from healthy donors and cancer patients. The receptor was derived from a woman aged 45-59 years in good health. This chain joins TRBV6-6 and TRBJ1-5; D uncertain. Sequences were obtained from blood. The CDR3 spells CASSLRRQDQPQHF. The DNA of the CDR3 is TGTGCCAGCAGTTTACGTCGGCAGGATCAGCCCCAGCATTTT.